These 3 T cell receptor beta chains share one sample of origin, sequenced in a study of CD8 T cells in Susac syndrome. Random hexamers were used to reverse transcribe an amount of about 0.5 to 1 ug RNA. A single record per CDR3 protein comes from TCRdb applying MiXCR to the immunoSEQ multiplex PCR reads. The sample lists a few hundred thousand distinct CDR3 sequences; approximately 95% were seen once. Sequenced material: CD4+ T cells from PBMCs. The origin of the receptors is a human donor with multiple sclerosis.

The chain uses TRBV3-1 and TRBJ1-2; 7 bases fit TRBD1. The CDR3 extends over 14 amino acids. In germline, CDR1 is LGHDT, CDR2 YNNKEL (reference sequence). The trim removed 3 bases at V and 5 bases at J, leaving 6 bases unmatched. The CDR3: CASSQTRDSYGYTF. In DNA, the CDR3 is TGTGCCAGCAGCCAGACCAGGGACAGTTATGGCTACACCTTC. The variable domain in full, completed from reference TRBV3-1 and TRBJ1-2, reads DTAVSQTPKYLVTQMGNDKSIKCEQNLGHDTMYWYKQDSKKFLKIMFSYNNKELIINETVPNRFSPKSPDKAHLNLHINSLELGDSAVYFCASSQTRDSYGYTFGSGTRLTVV.

There are a few counts of this clonotype. The chain recombines TRBV30 with TRBJ2-1; weak D call: TRBD1 (6 bases). This CDR3 has 12 residues. V gave up 0 bases and J gave up 13 bases, with 13 bases separating them. Germline V lookup: CDR1 GTSNPN, CDR2 SVGIG (reference sequence). The CDR3 region has the DNA TGTGCCTGGAGTGTATTCCTGGGGGCTCAGTTCTTC. It specifies CAWSVFLGAQFF.

The rearrangement uses TRBV27 and TRBJ1-2, with unresolved D. The ends were cut back, 7 bases at V and 2 bases at J, with 17 bases in the middle. Per germline, CDR1 MNHEY and CDR2 SMNVEV (reference sequence). There are 15 residues in the CDR3. The CDR3 spells CASTGSWLSNYGYTF. The CDR3 coding sequence is TGTGCCAGCACGGGGTCCTGGTTATCCAACTATGGCTACACCTTC.